The 20 T cell receptor beta chains in this list originate from one sample, sequenced in a study of blood T cells in healthy people across ages. For the second PCR, which ran for about 7 to 12 cycles, a sample-barcoded 5' primer and a J-beta primer mix were used. In TCRdb, the 5' RACE reads were re-called with MiXCR into one record per CDR3 protein. The data contain 1.5 million to 2 million distinct CDR3 sequences, about 31% of them singletons. Sequenced input: blood. The receptors originated from a woman aged 25 to 39 in good health.

J is TRBJ2-1 and V is TRBV9; TRBD2 agrees at 12 bases. Germline V gives CDR1 SGDLS, CDR2 YYNGEE. The junction had 6 bases not matched to a gene; V was cut back by 6 bases and J by 5 bases. The CDR3 is made up of 15 amino acids. The CDR3 nucleotides are TGTGCCAGCACCGTTCTAGCGGGGGGGAACAATGAGCAGTTCTTC. It codes for CASTVLAGGNNEQFF.

This clonotype showed up just a few times. CDR3 region: CASSQQVQGPQHF. The CDR3 region has the DNA TGTGCCAGCAGTCAACAGGTTCAGGGACCCCAGCATTTT. The chain is built from TRBV12-3 or TRBV12-4 and TRBJ1-5; D is possibly TRBD1 (5 bases). V was shortened by 5 bases and J by 10 bases, with 15 bases between the two germline ends. The CDR3 sequence is 13 residues long.

This chain links TRBV7-2 with TRBJ2-7; D ambiguous. This CDR3 has 13 residues. The V gene lost 4 bases and the J gene lost 5 bases, with 12 bases spanning the gap. Germline V lookup: CDR1 SGHTA, CDR2 FQGNSA. The CDR3 DNA reads TGTGCCAGCAGCTCCCCCCTTCGGAACGAGCAGTACTTC. As protein: CASSSPLRNEQYF.

CDR3 bases: TGCAGTGCTAGACCCCCCTGCCAGGGGGCCGGCACTGAAGCTTTCTTT. Its translation is CSARPPCQGAGTEAFF. The V gene is TRBV20-1, the J gene TRBJ1-1; TRBD1 agrees at 8 bases. Unmatched junction bases numbered 12, after V lost 2 bases and J lost 4 bases. The CDR3 length is 16 residues. Germline values: CDR1 DFQATT, CDR2 SNEGSKA (reference sequence).

The genes are TRBV7-2 and TRBJ2-5; 9 bases fit TRBD2. With the DNA end fitting TRBJ2-7 better, the J assignment may be wrong. Germline V gives CDR1 SGHTA, CDR2 FQGNSA. The CDR3 covers 17 residues. The CDR3 loop reads CASSHMALASGDYEQYF. As DNA, the CDR3 is TGTGCCAGCAGCCACATGGCGCTAGCTAGCGGGGACTACGAGCAGTACTTC.

The J gene is TRBJ2-3, the V gene TRBV11-1, with 16 bases that match TRBD2. Germline-derived CDR1 and CDR2 are SGHAT and FQDESV (reference sequence). With 4 bases clipped from V and 4 bases from J, the junction kept 17 bases outside the gene matches. This CDR3 spans 21 amino acids. The CDR3 DNA reads TGTGCCAGCAGCTCACTAGTTTCGCCGGGACTAGCGGGAGGGGAGGCAGATACGCAGTATTTT. Protein sequence: CASSSLVSPGLAGGEADTQYF.

This clonotype was detected only a few times. This chain joins TRBV3-1 and TRBJ2-1; 10 bases match TRBD2. The length of the CDR3 is 16 residues. V trimming: 2 bases; J trimming: 4 bases; junction bases outside the gene matches: 5. From germline, CDR1 is LGHDT and CDR2 YNNKEL (reference sequence). The CDR3 bases are TGTGCCAGCAGCCAACAGACTAGCGGGCCGTACAATGAGCAGTTCTTC. Translation: CASSQQTSGPYNEQFF.

This clonotype was counted a few times. The genes are TRBV10-3 and TRBJ1-5; 7 bases agree with TRBD1. CDR3 length: 15 residues. Germline CDR1 reads ENHRY; CDR2 reads SYGVKD. Losses at the gene ends were 2 bases for V and 6 bases for J; bases not matched to a gene: 7. In nucleotides, the CDR3 is TGTGCCATCAGTGAGCTCAGGGGGGGCCCTCAGCCCCAGCATTTT. Its protein is CAISELRGGPQPQHF.

This clonotype was seen at least ten times. The chain couples TRBV4-1 to TRBJ2-7, with D perhaps matching TRBD2 (6 bases). Looked up from germline, CDR1 is MGHRA and CDR2 is YSYEKL. The CDR3 sequence is 15 residues long. The V gene lost 1 base and the J gene lost 0 bases, with 10 bases spanning the gap. In DNA form, the CDR3 reads TGCGCCAGCAGCCAAGGGGAGGCGGACTCCTACGAGCAGTACTTC. Its protein is CASSQGEADSYEQYF.

There are a few counts of this clonotype. The chain couples TRBV20-1 to TRBJ2-1; 7 nucleotides line up with TRBD2. CDR1 DFQATT and CDR2 SNEGSKA come from the germline V gene (reference sequence). The CDR3 spans 14 residues. The V segment lost 6 bases and the J segment 9 bases; nucleotides outside the gene matches: 14. CDR3 DNA sequence: TGCAGTGCCCAGGGAGGGAAAGGGCACAGTGAGCAGTTCTTC. It is translated as CSAQGGKGHSEQFF.

This clonotype was seen a handful of times. The chain carries TRBV2 and TRBJ1-2; D gene unclear. The germline V and J ends were trimmed by 6 bases and 3 bases, with 5 bases remaining between them. This CDR3 is built from 11 residues. CDR1 SNHLY and CDR2 FYNNEI come from the germline V gene. The CDR3 loop reads CASRNDYGYTF. The CDR3 DNA reads as TGTGCCAGCAGGAACGACTATGGCTACACCTTC.

The rearrangement links TRBV10-3 to TRBJ1-1; tentative D call: TRBD1 (5 bases). The V gene's germline CDR1 is ENHRY and CDR2 SYGVKD. V lost 6 bases, J lost 0 bases, and 8 bases lay in between. The CDR3 runs 13 residues. Here the CDR3 reads CAIRDSLNTEAFF. The CDR3 DNA is TGTGCCATCAGAGACAGCCTGAACACTGAAGCTTTCTTT.

The chain links TRBV12-3 or TRBV12-4 to TRBJ2-3; D unclear. CDR3 length: 16 residues. The V and J ends lost 6 bases and 4 bases respectively, with 20 bases between them. In DNA, the CDR3 is TGTGCCAGCAGAAAGCCCCCCGGAGTACTCGCAGATACGCAGTATTTT. This translates into CASRKPPGVLADTQYF.

In its sample, this clonotype was seen a few times. The gene calls are TRBV4-1 and TRBJ2-1, with TRBD2 identical over 13 bases. The junction had 6 bases not matched to a gene; V was cut back by 3 bases and J by 7 bases. The CDR3 covers 16 residues. Germline CDR1 is MGHRA and CDR2 is YSYEKL. The CDR3, as DNA: TGCGCCAGCAGCCAGGCGGGACTAGCGGGAAAAAATGAGCAGTTCTTC. It is translated as CASSQAGLAGKNEQFF.

The V call is TRBV28, the J call TRBJ2-1; TRBD2 aligns across 10 bases. This CDR3 is built from 15 residues. CDR1 and CDR2 from the germline V gene are MDHEN and SYDVKM. The V gene end was trimmed by 2 bases and the J gene end by 10 bases; junction bases not matched to a gene: 8. CDR3 residues: CASSLVSGRAAEQFF. CDR3 DNA sequence: TGTGCCAGCAGTTTAGTAAGCGGGAGGGCCGCGGAGCAGTTCTTC.

The chain joins TRBV30 to TRBJ1-4, with 7 bases lining up with TRBD1. V shed 6 bases and J 7 bases; nucleotides not matched to a gene: 11. Germline V gives CDR1 GTSNPN, CDR2 SVGIG (reference sequence). The CDR3 runs to 14 residues. The CDR3, as DNA: TGTGCCTGTTCTACAGGGGACATCGGTGAAAAACTGTTTTTT. Amino acids: CACSTGDIGEKLFF.

The chain couples TRBV18 to TRBJ2-5; D gene ambiguous. The V end was cut by 6 bases, the J end by 2 bases, with 10 bases between. The CDR3 sequence is 13 residues long. Germline assignment: CDR1 KGHSH and CDR2 LQKENI. The CDR3 bases are TGTGCCAGCTCGCAAATCGAACAAGAGACCCAGTACTTC. It yields the protein CASSQIEQETQYF.

The CDR3 region has the DNA TGCAGCGTTGAAGAGGGCAATCAGCCCCAGCATTTT. Amino acids: CSVEEGNQPQHF. The chain recombines TRBV29-1 with TRBJ1-5; no definite D call. CDR3 size: 12 residues. Trimming left V 0 bases short and J 2 bases short, with 2 bases between. Germline loops: CDR1 SQVTM, CDR2 ANQGSEA.

The V call is TRBV5-1, the J call TRBJ2-3, with 8 bases matching TRBD2. Germline V gives CDR1 SGHRS, CDR2 YFSETQ. This CDR3 contains 17 residues. J lost 1 base, V lost 4 bases, and 11 bases had no gene match. This CDR3 is CASSRGTGGPRTDTQYF. For the CDR3, the DNA is TGCGCCAGCAGCCGCGGTACGGGAGGGCCCCGCACAGATACGCAGTATTTT.

The chain joins TRBV7-9 to TRBJ1-5; possibly TRBD1 for D (6 bases). Germline V gene lookup returns CDR1 SEHNR and CDR2 FQNEAQ (reference sequence). The V and J ends lost 1 base and 5 bases respectively, with 9 bases between them. The CDR3 is made up of 14 amino acids. The CDR3 protein is CASSLEGGHQPQHF. The CDR3 nucleotides are TGTGCCAGCAGCTTAGAGGGGGGTCATCAGCCCCAGCATTTT.